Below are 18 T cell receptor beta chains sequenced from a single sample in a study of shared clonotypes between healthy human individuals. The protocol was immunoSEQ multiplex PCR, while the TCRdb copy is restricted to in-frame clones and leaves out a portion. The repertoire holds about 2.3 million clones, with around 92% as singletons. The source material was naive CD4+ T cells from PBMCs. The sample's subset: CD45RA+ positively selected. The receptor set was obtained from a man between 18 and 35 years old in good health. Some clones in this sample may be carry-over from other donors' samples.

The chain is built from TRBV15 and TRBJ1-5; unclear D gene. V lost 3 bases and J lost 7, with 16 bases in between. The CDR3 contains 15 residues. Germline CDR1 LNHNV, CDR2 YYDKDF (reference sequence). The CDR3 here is CATSRSERVGQPQHF. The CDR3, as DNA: TGTGCCACCAGCAGGTCCGAGAGGGTCGGCCAGCCCCAGCATTTT.

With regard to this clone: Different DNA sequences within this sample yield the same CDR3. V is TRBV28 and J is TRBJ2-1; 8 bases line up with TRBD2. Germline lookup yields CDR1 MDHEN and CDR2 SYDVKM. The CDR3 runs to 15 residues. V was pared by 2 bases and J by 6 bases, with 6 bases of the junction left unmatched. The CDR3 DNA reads TGTGCCAGCAGTTTACCGACTAGCGTCGGCAATGAGCAGTTCTTC. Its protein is CASSLPTSVGNEQFF.

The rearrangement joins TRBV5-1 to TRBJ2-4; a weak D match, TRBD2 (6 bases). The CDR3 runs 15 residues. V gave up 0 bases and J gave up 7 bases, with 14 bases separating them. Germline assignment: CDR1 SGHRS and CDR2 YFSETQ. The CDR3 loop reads CASSLGKEGANIQYF. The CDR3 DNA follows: TGCGCCAGCAGCTTGGGTAAGGAGGGCGCGAACATTCAGTACTTC. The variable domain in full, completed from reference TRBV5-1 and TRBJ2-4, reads KAGVTQTPRYLIKTRGQQVTLSCSPISGHRSVSWYQQTPGQGLQFLFEYFSETQRNKGNFPGRFSGRQFSNSRSEMNVSTLELGDSALYLCASSLGKEGANIQYFGAGTRLSVL.

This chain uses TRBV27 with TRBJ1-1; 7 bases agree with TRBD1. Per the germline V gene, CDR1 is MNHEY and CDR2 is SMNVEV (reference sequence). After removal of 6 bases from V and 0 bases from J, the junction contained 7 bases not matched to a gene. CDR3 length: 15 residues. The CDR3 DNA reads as TGTGCCAGCAGAAGGGGGCGAGCCCTGAACACTGAAGCTTTCTTT. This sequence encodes CASRRGRALNTEAFF.

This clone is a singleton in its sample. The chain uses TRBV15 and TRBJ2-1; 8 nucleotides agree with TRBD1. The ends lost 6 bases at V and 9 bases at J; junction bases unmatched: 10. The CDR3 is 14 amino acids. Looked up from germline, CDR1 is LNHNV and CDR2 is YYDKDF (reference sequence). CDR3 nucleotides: TGTGCCACCAGTTCTCAGCAGGGGGCGGGTGAGCAGTTCTTC. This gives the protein CATSSQQGAGEQFF.

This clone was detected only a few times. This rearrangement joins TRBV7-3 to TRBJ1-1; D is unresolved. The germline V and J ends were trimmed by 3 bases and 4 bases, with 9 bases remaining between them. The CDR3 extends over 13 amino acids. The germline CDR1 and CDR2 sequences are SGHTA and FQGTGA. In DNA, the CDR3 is TGTGCCAGCAGCTTCGCCCTCGGCACTGAAGCTTTCTTT. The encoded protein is CASSFALGTEAFF. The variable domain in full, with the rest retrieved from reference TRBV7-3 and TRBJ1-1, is GAGVSQTPSNKVTEKGKYVELRCDPISGHTALYWYRQSLGQGPEFLIYFQGTGAADDSGLPNDRFFAVRPEGSVSTLKIQRTERGDSAVYLCASSFALGTEAFFGQGTRLTVV.

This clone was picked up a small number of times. The CDR3 region is CASSQEIGAYGYTF. For the CDR3, the DNA is TGTGCCAGCAGCCAAGAGATAGGGGCCTATGGCTACACCTTC. The V call is TRBV4-2, the J call TRBJ1-2; a possible D gene is TRBD1 (5 bases). Germline V gene sequence: CDR1 LGHNA, CDR2 YNFKEQ. The CDR3 runs 14 residues. V was cut by 0 bases and J by 4 bases, with 9 bases left in between.

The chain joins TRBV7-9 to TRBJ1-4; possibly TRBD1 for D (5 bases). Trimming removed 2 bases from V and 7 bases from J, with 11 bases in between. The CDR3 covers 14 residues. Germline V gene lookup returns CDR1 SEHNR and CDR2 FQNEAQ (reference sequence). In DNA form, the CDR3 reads TGTGCCAGCAGCTTAAGGCAGGGAGTTGAAAAACTGTTTTTT. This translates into CASSLRQGVEKLFF.

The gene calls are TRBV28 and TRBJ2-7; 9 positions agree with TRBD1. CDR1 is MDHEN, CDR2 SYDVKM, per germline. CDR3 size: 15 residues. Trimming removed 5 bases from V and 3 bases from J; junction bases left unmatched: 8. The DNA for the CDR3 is TGTGCCAGCAGTCTAACCGGGACAGGGAGCTACGAGCAGTACTTC. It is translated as CASSLTGTGSYEQYF. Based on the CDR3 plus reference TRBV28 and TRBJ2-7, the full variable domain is DVKVTQSSRYLVKRTGEKVFLECVQDMDHENMFWYRQDPGLGLRLIYFSYDVKMKEKGDIPEGYSVSREKKERFSLILESASTNQTSMYLCASSLTGTGSYEQYFGPGTRLTVT.

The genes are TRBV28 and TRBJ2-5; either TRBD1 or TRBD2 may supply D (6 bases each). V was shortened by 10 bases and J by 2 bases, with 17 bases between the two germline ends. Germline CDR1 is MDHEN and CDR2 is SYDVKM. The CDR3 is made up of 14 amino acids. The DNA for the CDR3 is TGTGCCACCAGGGCGCAAGGGGGGCAAGAGACCCAGTACTTC. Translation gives CATRAQGGQETQYF.

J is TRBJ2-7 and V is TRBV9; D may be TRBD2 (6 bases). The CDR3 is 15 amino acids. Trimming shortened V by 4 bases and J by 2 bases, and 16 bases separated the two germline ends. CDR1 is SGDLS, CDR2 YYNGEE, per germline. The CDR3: CASSPGSGGPYEQYF. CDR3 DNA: TGTGCCAGCAGCCCCGGGAGCGGAGGACCCTACGAGCAGTACTTC.

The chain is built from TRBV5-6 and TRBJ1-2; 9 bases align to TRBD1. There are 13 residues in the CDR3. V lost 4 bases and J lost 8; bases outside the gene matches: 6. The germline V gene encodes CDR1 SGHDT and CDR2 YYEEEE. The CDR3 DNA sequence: TGTGCCAGCAGCGACCGGACAGGGGTAGGCTACACCTTC. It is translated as CASSDRTGVGYTF.

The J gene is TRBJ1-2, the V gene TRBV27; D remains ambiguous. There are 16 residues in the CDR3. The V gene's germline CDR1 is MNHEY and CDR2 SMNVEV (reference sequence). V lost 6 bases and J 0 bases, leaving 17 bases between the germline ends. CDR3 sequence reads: CASSPVLGHTNYGYTF. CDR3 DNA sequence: TGTGCCAGCAGCCCCGTACTAGGGCACACTAACTATGGCTACACCTTC.

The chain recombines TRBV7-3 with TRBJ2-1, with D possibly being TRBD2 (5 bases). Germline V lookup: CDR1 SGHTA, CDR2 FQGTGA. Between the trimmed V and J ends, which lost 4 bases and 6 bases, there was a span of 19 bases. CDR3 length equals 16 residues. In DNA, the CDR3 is TGTGCCAGCAGCTCTCGGAGGACGGGTTTTGCCAATGAGCAGTTCTTC. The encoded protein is CASSSRRTGFANEQFF. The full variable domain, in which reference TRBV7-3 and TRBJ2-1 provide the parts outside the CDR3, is GAGVSQTPSNKVTEKGKYVELRCDPISGHTALYWYRQSLGQGPEFLIYFQGTGAADDSGLPNDRFFAVRPEGSVSTLKIQRTERGDSAVYLCASSSRRTGFANEQFFGPGTRLTVL.

This CDR3 is CASSQDRHNEQFF. CDR3 nucleotides: TGTGCCAGCAGTCAGGACAGACACAATGAGCAGTTCTTC. J is TRBJ2-1 and V is TRBV27; possible D gene TRBD1, 6 bases. Germline loops: CDR1 MNHEY, CDR2 SMNVEV (reference sequence). V lost 5 bases and J 5 bases, leaving 10 bases between the germline ends. This CDR3 spans 13 amino acids.

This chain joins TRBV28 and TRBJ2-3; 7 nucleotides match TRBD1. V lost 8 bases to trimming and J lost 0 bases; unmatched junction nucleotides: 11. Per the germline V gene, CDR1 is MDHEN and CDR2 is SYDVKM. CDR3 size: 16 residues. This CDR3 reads CASRDSKWYSTDTQYF. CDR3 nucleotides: TGTGCCAGCCGGGACAGCAAGTGGTATAGCACAGATACGCAGTATTTT.

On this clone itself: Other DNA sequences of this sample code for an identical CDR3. The DNA of the CDR3 is TGTGCCAGCACCGGGGGCACTGAAGCTTTCTTT. Its translation: CASTGGTEAFF. This chain connects TRBV28 to TRBJ1-1, with a possible D match to TRBD1 (5 bases). V was trimmed by 7 bases and J by 4 bases, leaving 7 bases between them. The CDR3 spans 11 residues. Germline CDR1 is MDHEN and CDR2 is SYDVKM.

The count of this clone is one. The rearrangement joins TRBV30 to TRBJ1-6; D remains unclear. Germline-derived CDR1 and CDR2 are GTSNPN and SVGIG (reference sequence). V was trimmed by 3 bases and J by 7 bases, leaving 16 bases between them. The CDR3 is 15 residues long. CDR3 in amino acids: CAWRTTGRKNSPLHF. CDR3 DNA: TGTGCCTGGAGGACCACTGGACGGAAAAATTCACCCCTCCACTTT.